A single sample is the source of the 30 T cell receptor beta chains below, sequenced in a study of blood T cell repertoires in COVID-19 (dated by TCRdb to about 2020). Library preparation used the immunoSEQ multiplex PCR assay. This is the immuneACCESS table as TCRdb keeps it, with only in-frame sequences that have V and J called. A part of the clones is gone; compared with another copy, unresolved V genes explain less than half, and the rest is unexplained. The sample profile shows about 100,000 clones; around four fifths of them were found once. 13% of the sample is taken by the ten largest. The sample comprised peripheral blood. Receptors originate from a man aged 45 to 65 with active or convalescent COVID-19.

CDR3 in amino acids: CASSFYRGNTEAFF. The CDR3 nucleotides read TGTGCCAGCAGCTTCTATCGAGGAAACACTGAAGCTTTCTTT. J is TRBJ1-1 and V is TRBV7-6; D is uncertain. This CDR3 region has 14 residues. The V gene lost 3 bases and the J gene lost 2 bases, with 10 bases spanning the gap. The germline gives CDR1 SGHVS, CDR2 FNYEAQ.

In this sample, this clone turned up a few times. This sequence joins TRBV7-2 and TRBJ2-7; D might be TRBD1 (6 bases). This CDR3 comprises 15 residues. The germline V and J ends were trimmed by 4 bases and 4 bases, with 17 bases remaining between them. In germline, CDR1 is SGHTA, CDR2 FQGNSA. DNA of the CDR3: TGTGCCAGCAGCTCTCTTCCGACAGGAATATACGAGCAGTACTTC. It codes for CASSSLPTGIYEQYF. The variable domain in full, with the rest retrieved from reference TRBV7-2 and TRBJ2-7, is GAGVSQSPSNKVTEKGKDVELRCDPISGHTALYWYRQSLGQGLEFLIYFQGNSAPDKSGLPSDRFSAERTGGSVSTLTIQRTQQEDSAVYLCASSSLPTGIYEQYFGPGTRLTVT.

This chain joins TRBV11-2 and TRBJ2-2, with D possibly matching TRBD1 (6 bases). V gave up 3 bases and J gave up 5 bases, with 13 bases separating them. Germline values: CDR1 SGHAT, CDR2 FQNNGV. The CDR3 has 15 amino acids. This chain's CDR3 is CASSFDTGLTGELFF. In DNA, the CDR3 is TGTGCCAGCAGCTTCGATACAGGGCTAACCGGGGAGCTGTTTTTT.

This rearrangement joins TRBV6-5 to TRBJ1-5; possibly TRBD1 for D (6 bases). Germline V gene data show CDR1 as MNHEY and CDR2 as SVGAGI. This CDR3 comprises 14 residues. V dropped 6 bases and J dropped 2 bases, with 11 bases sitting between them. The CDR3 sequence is CASRGGHGNQPQHF. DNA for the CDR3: TGTGCCAGCAGGGGGGGGCATGGCAATCAGCCCCAGCATTTT.

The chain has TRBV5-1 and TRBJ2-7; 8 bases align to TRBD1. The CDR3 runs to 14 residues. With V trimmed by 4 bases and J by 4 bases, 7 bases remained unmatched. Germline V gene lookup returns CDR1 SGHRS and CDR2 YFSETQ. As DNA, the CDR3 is TGCGCCAGCAGCCAAATGACAGGGGATTACGAGCAGTACTTC. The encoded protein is CASSQMTGDYEQYF.

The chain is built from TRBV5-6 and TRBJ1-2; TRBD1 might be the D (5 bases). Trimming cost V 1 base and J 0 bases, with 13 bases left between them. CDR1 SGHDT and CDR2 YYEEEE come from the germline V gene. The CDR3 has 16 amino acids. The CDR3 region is CASSLYRYSANYGYTF. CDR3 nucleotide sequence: TGTGCCAGCAGCTTGTACAGGTATTCGGCTAACTATGGCTACACCTTC. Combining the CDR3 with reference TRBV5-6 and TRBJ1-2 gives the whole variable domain DAGVTQSPTHLIKTRGQQVTLRCSPKSGHDTVSWYQQALGQGPQFIFQYYEEEERQRGNFPDRFSGHQFPNYSSELNVNALLLGDSALYLCASSLYRYSANYGYTFGSGTRLTVV.

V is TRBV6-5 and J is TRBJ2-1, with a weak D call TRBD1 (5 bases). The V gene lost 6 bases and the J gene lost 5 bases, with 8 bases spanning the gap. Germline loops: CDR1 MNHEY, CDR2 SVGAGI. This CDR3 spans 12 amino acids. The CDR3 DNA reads TGTGCCAGCAGCAGGGTACACAATGAGCAGTTCTTC. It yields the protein CASSRVHNEQFF.

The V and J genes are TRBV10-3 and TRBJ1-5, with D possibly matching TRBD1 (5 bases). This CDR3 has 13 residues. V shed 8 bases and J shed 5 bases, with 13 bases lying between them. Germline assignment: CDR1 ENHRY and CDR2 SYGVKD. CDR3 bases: TGTGCCATCCGACAGTCAATTGATCAGCCCCAGCATTTT. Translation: CAIRQSIDQPQHF.

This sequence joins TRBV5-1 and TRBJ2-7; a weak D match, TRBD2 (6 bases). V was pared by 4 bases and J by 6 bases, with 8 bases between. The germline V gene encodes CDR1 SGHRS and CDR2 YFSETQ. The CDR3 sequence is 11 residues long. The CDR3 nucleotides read TGCGCCAGCAGCAGGGACTCCGAGCAGTACTTC. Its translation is CASSRDSEQYF.

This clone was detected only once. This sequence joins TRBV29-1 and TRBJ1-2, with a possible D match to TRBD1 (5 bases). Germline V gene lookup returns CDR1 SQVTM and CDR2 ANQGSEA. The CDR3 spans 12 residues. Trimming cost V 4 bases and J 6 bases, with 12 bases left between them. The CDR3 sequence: CSVGGGVDGYTF. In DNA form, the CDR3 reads TGCAGCGTTGGGGGGGGAGTCGATGGCTACACCTTC.

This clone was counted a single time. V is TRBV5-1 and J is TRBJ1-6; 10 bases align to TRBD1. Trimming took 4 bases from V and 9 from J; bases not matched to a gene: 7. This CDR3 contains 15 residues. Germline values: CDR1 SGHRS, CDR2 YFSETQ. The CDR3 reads CASSAGTGVISPLHF. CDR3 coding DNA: TGCGCCAGCAGCGCAGGGACAGGGGTTATTTCACCCCTCCACTTT.

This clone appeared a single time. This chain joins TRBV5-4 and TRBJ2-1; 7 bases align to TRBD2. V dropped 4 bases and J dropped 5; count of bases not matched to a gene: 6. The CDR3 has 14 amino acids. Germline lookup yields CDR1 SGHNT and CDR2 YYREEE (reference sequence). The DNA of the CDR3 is TGTGCCAGCAGCCCAACCGGGACTAACAATGAGCAGTTCTTC. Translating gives CASSPTGTNNEQFF.

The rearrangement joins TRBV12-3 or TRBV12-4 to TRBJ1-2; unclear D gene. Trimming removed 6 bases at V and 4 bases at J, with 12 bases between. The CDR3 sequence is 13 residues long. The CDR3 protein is CASSLTGGYGYTF. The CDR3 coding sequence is TGTGCCAGCAGCTTGACGGGTGGCTATGGCTACACCTTC.

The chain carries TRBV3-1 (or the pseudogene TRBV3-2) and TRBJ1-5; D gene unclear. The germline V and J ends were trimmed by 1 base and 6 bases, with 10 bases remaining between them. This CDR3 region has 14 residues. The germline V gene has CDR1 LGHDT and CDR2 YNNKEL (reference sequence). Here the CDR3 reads CASSQGRVGQPQHF. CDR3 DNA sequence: TGTGCCAGCAGCCAAGGGAGGGTAGGTCAGCCCCAGCATTTT.

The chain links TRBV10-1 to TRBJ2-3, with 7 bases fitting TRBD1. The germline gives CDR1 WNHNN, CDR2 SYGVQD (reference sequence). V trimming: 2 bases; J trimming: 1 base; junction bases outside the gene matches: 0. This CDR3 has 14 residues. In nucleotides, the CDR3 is TGCGCCAGCAGTGAGGGACAGGGCACAGATACGCAGTATTTT. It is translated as CASSEGQGTDTQYF.

The DNA of the CDR3 is TGTGCCAGCAGCTTACAGGGGGCGAGATACAATGAGCAGTTCTTC. It codes for CASSLQGARYNEQFF. The rearrangement joins TRBV7-8 to TRBJ2-1; 8 bases line up with TRBD1. Germline values: CDR1 SGHVS, CDR2 FQNEAQ. V dropped 2 bases and J dropped 4; count of bases not matched to a gene: 4. The CDR3 is 15 residues long.

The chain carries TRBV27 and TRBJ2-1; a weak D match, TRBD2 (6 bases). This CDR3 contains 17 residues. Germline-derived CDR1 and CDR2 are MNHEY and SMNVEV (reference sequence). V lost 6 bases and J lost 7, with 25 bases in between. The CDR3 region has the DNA TGTGCCAGCAGCAATCCTAAAACTAGTAAGCGGGTAAATGAGCAGTTCTTC. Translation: CASSNPKTSKRVNEQFF.

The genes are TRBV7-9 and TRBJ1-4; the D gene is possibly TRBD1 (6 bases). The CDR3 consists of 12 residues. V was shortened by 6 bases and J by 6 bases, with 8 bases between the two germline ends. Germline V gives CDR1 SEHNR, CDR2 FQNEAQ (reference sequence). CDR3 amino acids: CASRNRDEKLFF. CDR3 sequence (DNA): TGTGCCAGCAGAAACAGGGATGAAAAACTGTTTTTT.

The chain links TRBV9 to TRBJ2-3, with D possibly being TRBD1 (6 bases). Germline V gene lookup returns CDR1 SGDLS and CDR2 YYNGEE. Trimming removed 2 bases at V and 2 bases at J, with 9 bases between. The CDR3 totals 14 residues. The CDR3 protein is CASSVQGSTDTQYF. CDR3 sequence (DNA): TGTGCCAGCAGCGTGCAGGGGTCCACAGATACGCAGTATTTT. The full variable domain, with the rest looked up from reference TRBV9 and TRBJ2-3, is DSGVTQTPKHLITATGQRVTLRCSPRSGDLSVYWYQQSLDQGLQFLIQYYNGEERAKGNILERFSAQQFPDLHSELNLSSLELGDSALYFCASSVQGSTDTQYFGPGTRLTVL.

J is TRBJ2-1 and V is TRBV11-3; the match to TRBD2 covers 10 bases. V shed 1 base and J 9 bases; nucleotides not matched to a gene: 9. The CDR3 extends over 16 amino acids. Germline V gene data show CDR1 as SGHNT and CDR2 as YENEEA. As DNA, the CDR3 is TGTGCCAGCAGCTTAGTAGGACTAGCGGAGGGGCTTGAGCAGTTCTTC. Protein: CASSLVGLAEGLEQFF.

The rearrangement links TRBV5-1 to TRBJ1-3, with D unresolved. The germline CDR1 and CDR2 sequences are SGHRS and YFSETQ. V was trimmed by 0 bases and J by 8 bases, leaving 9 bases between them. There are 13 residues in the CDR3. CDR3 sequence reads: CASSLGTYDTIYF. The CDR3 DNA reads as TGCGCCAGCAGCTTGGGAACTTACGACACCATATATTTT.

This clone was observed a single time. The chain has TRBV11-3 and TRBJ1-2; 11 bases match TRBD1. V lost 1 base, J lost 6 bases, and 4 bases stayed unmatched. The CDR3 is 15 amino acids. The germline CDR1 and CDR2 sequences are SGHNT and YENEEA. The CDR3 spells CASSLGTGGNDGYTF. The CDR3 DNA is TGTGCCAGCAGCTTAGGGACAGGGGGCAATGATGGCTACACCTTC. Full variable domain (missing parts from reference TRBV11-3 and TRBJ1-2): EAGVVQSPRYKIIEKKQPVAFWCNPISGHNTLYWYLQNLGQGPELLIRYENEEAVDDSQLPKDRFSAERLKGVDSTLKIQPAELGDSAVYLCASSLGTGGNDGYTFGSGTRLTVV.

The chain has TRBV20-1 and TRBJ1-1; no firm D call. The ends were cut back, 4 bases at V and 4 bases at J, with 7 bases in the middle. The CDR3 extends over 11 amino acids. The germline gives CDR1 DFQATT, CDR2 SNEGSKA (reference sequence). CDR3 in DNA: TGCAGTGCTACCCTTTTCACTGAAGCTTTCTTT. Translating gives CSATLFTEAFF.

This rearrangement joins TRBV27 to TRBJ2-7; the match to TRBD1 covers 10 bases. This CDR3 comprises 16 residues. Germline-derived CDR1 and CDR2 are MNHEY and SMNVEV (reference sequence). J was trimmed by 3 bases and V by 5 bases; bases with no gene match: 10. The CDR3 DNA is TGTGCCAGCAGTGTCTTGCCGGGACAGGGGATCTACGAGCAGTACTTC. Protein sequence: CASSVLPGQGIYEQYF.

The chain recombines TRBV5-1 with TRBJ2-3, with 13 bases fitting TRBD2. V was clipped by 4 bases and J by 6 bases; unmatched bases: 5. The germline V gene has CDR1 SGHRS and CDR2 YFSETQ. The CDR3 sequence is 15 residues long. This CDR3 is CASSPGLAGSDTQYF. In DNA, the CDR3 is TGCGCCAGCAGCCCGGGACTAGCGGGATCGGATACGCAGTATTTT.

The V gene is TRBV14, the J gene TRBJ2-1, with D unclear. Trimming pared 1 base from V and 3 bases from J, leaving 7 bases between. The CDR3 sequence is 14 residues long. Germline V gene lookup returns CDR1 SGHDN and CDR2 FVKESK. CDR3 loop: CASSQVRDYNEQFF. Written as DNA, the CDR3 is TGTGCCAGCAGCCAAGTGCGAGACTACAATGAGCAGTTCTTC.

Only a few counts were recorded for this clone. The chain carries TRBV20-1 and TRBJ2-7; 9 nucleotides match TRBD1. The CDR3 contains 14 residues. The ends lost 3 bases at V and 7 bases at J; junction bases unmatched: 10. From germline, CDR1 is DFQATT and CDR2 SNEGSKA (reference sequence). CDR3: CSASPGTGPDEQYF. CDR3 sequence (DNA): TGCAGTGCTAGTCCCGGGACAGGGCCTGATGAGCAGTACTTC.

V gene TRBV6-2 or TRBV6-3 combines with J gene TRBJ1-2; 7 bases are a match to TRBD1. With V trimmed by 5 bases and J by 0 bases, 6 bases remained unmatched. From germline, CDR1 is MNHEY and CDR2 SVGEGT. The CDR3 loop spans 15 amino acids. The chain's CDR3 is CASSPGQSTNYGYTF. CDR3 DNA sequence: TGTGCCAGCAGTCCGGGACAGTCAACTAACTATGGCTACACCTTC.

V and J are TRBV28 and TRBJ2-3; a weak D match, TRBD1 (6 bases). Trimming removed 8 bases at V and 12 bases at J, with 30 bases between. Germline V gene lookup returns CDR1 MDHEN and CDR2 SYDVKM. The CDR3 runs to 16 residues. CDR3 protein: CASEPTGHKSSTEQYF. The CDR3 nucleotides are TGTGCCAGCGAACCCACGGGACACAAATCATCCACTGAACAGTATTTT.

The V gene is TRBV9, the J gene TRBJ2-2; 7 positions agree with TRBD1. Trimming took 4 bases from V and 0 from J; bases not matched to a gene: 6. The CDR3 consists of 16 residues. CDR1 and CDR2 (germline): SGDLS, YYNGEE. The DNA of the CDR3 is TGTGCCAGCAGCCCAAGGGACAGACCGAACACCGGGGAGCTGTTTTTT. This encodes CASSPRDRPNTGELFF.